This TCR beta chain stems from a study of shared clonotypes between healthy human individuals. CDR3 length: 14 residues. Germline-derived CDR1 and CDR2 are ENHRY and SYGVKD. Trimming took 6 bases from V and 3 from J; bases not matched to a gene: 5. Assay: immunoSEQ multiplex PCR; the TCRdb copy retains only in-frame clones and omits some. This sample has about 490,000 clones, with 70% to 85% found just once. The sample was PBMCs. This clonotype was sampled from a woman in her forties in good health. Some clones in this sample may be carry-over from other donors' samples. The chain uses TRBV10-3 and TRBJ2-1; 7 nucleotides match TRBD1. This CDR3 reads CAIRGDSFYNEQFF. DNA of the CDR3: TGTGCCATCAGGGGGGACAGTTTCTACAATGAGCAGTTCTTC.